These T cell receptor beta chains were read from a single sample in a study of shared clonotypes between healthy human individuals. Using immunoSEQ multiplex PCR, the repertoire was profiled, and TCRdb retains in-frame clones only, with some absent. The sample holds millions of clones, 85% to 95% seen once. Specimen: naive CD4+ T cells sorted from blood. The receptor set was obtained from a man between 18 and 35 years old in good health. CDR3s include the opening cysteine and the closing phenylalanine or tryptophan. The D gene is left open where the match is weak. Not every row has a clone size; where given, it reads once, few, many or a size class.

clone_size: NA; cdr3_length: 13; d_call: TRBD1; j_call: TRBJ1-1; v_call: TRBV5-1; cdr3_nt: TGCGCCAGCGGCGGACAGGGGTTCACTGAAGCTTTCTTT; cdr3_aa: CASGGQGFTEAFF
clone_size: NA; cdr3_length: 15; d_call: TRBD1; j_call: TRBJ2-7; v_call: TRBV7-2; cdr3_nt: TGTGCCAGCAGCGTAACCGGGACAGGGGGCCAAGGGCAGTACTTC; cdr3_aa: CASSVTGTGGQGQYF
clone_size: NA; cdr3_length: 15; d_call: TRBD2; j_call: TRBJ2-1; v_call: TRBV11-2; cdr3_nt: TGTGCCAGCAGCAAACCGGGACTAGCCTACAATGAGCAGTTCTTC; cdr3_aa: CASSKPGLAYNEQFF
clone_size: NA; cdr3_length: 14; d_call: NA; j_call: TRBJ2-2; v_call: TRBV6-6; cdr3_nt: TGTGCCAGCAGCACTAATCTTAACACCGGGGAGCTGTTTTTT; cdr3_aa: CASSTNLNTGELFF
clone_size: NA; cdr3_length: 18; d_call: TRBD2; j_call: TRBJ2-1; v_call: TRBV7-8; cdr3_nt: TGTGCCAGCAGCTTAAGGGCTCCAGCGGGGGCCACTAACAATGAGCAGTTCTTC; cdr3_aa: CASSLRAPAGATNNEQFF
clone_size: NA; cdr3_length: 16; d_call: NA; j_call: TRBJ1-5; v_call: TRBV10-3; cdr3_nt: TGTGCCATCAGTGAGTCGAGAGGGAATAGCAATCAGCCCCAGCATTTT; cdr3_aa: CAISESRGNSNQPQHF
clone_size: NA; cdr3_length: 17; d_call: NA; j_call: TRBJ1-1; v_call: TRBV5-3; cdr3_nt: TGTGCCAGAAGCGATCGTAAACGAGGAAAACCGAACACTGAAGCTTTCTTT; cdr3_aa: CARSDRKRGKPNTEAFF
clone_size: NA; cdr3_length: 16; d_call: TRBD1; j_call: TRBJ1-6; v_call: TRBV19; cdr3_nt: TGTGCCAGTAGCCAAGGGACAGGCGCACTGAATTCACCCCTCCACTTT; cdr3_aa: CASSQGTGALNSPLHF
clone_size: NA; cdr3_length: 14; d_call: NA; j_call: TRBJ1-2; v_call: TRBV6-5; cdr3_nt: TGTGCCAGCAGTTACGACAGCCCTAACTATGGCTACACCTTC; cdr3_aa: CASSYDSPNYGYTF
clone_size: NA; cdr3_length: 15; d_call: NA; j_call: TRBJ2-7; v_call: TRBV7-6; cdr3_nt: TGTGCCAGCAGCTTAGTTGCCCTCGGGACCTACGAGCAGTACTTC; cdr3_aa: CASSLVALGTYEQYF
clone_size: NA; cdr3_length: 12; d_call: NA; j_call: TRBJ1-2; v_call: TRBV10-3; cdr3_nt: TGTGCCATCAGTGACCCTCCGGGGGGCTACACCTTC; cdr3_aa: CAISDPPGGYTF
clone_size: NA; cdr3_length: 13; d_call: NA; j_call: TRBJ1-3; v_call: TRBV7-2; cdr3_nt: TGTGCCAGCAGCCCTGGGAGGGGAAACACCATATATTTT; cdr3_aa: CASSPGRGNTIYF
clone_size: NA; cdr3_length: 15; d_call: TRBD2; j_call: TRBJ2-7; v_call: TRBV9; cdr3_nt: TGTGCCAGCAGCGTAGGGACTAGCGGGGGCAACGAGCAGTACTTC; cdr3_aa: CASSVGTSGGNEQYF
clone_size: NA; cdr3_length: 16; d_call: TRBD1; j_call: TRBJ2-5; v_call: TRBV7-9; cdr3_nt: TGTGCCAGCAGCTTATTCTTGGACAGGGTCTTTGAGACCCAGTACTTC; cdr3_aa: CASSLFLDRVFETQYF
clone_size: once; cdr3_length: 14; d_call: NA; j_call: TRBJ1-4; v_call: TRBV6-5; cdr3_nt: TGTGCCAGCAGCCTCTCGGCAGGCTCAGAAAAACTGTTTTTT; cdr3_aa: CASSLSAGSEKLFF
clone_size: NA; cdr3_length: 15; d_call: TRBD1; j_call: TRBJ2-1; v_call: TRBV28; cdr3_nt: TGTGCCAGCAGTTTACCTACGGGACAGGGGAATGAGCAGTTCTTC; cdr3_aa: CASSLPTGQGNEQFF
clone_size: NA; cdr3_length: 13; d_call: NA; j_call: TRBJ1-5; v_call: TRBV2; cdr3_nt: TGTGCCAGCAGTGAAGCCACAAGGCAGCCCCAGCATTTT; cdr3_aa: CASSEATRQPQHF
clone_size: NA; cdr3_length: 14; d_call: NA; j_call: TRBJ2-1; v_call: TRBV10-3; cdr3_nt: TGTGCCATCTCGGGGCGGGATGACTACAATGAGCAGTTCTTC; cdr3_aa: CAISGRDDYNEQFF
clone_size: NA; cdr3_length: 13; d_call: NA; j_call: TRBJ1-1; v_call: TRBV18; cdr3_nt: TGTGCCACCACCGGCACTCAGAACACTGAAGCTTTCTTT; cdr3_aa: CATTGTQNTEAFF
clone_size: NA; cdr3_length: 16; d_call: NA; j_call: TRBJ2-6; v_call: TRBV30; cdr3_nt: TGTGCCTGGTCGACTGGGAGGGGGAACGGGGCCAACGTCCTGACTTTC; cdr3_aa: CAWSTGRGNGANVLTF
clone_size: NA; cdr3_length: 13; d_call: NA; j_call: TRBJ1-1; v_call: TRBV5-8; cdr3_nt: TGTGCCTATACAAGTCGGGGTACGGGTGAAGCTTTCTTT; cdr3_aa: CAYTSRGTGEAFF
clone_size: NA; cdr3_length: 14; d_call: NA; j_call: TRBJ1-4; v_call: TRBV25-1; cdr3_nt: TGTGCCAGCAGTGGTCGGGCCCCTAATGAAAAACTGTTTTTT; cdr3_aa: CASSGRAPNEKLFF
clone_size: NA; cdr3_length: 16; d_call: NA; j_call: TRBJ2-1; v_call: TRBV28; cdr3_nt: TGTGCCAGCTCCCCGGCGCCGGGCAAGGATAGAAATTGGAAGTTCTTC; cdr3_aa: CASSPAPGKDRNWKFF
clone_size: NA; cdr3_length: 15; d_call: TRBD1; j_call: TRBJ2-7; v_call: TRBV5-6; cdr3_nt: TGTGCCAGCACCATGTCGGACAGGGACACTTACGAGCAGTACTTC; cdr3_aa: CASTMSDRDTYEQYF
clone_size: NA; cdr3_length: 16; d_call: NA; j_call: TRBJ2-3; v_call: TRBV7-9; cdr3_nt: TGTGCCAGCAGCTTGAAAGGCCATCAGATCACAGATACGCAGTATTTT; cdr3_aa: CASSLKGHQITDTQYF
clone_size: NA; cdr3_length: 15; d_call: NA; j_call: TRBJ1-5; v_call: TRBV19; cdr3_nt: TGTGCCAGTAGTCAGGGATGGGTAAGCAATCAGCCCCAGCATTTT; cdr3_aa: CASSQGWVSNQPQHF
clone_size: NA; cdr3_length: 14; d_call: NA; j_call: TRBJ2-2; v_call: TRBV6-1; cdr3_nt: TGTGCCAGCAGTCAGGACGGGAACACCGGGGAGCTGTTTTTT; cdr3_aa: CASSQDGNTGELFF
clone_size: NA; cdr3_length: 15; d_call: TRBD1; j_call: TRBJ1-4; v_call: TRBV6-6; cdr3_nt: TGTGCCAGCAGTTACCGCCCGGGACAGAATGAAAAACTGTTTTTT; cdr3_aa: CASSYRPGQNEKLFF
clone_size: NA; cdr3_length: 15; d_call: NA; j_call: TRBJ2-3; v_call: TRBV30; cdr3_nt: TGTGCCTGGAGTTCACGGCCAGGCGGCACAGATACGCAGTATTTT; cdr3_aa: CAWSSRPGGTDTQYF
clone_size: NA; cdr3_length: 15; d_call: TRBD1; j_call: TRBJ1-1; v_call: TRBV6-5; cdr3_nt: TGTGCCAGCAGTTACACGGACAGGGTGTTGGCTGAAGCTTTCTTT; cdr3_aa: CASSYTDRVLAEAFF
clone_size: NA; cdr3_length: 14; d_call: NA; j_call: TRBJ2-1; v_call: TRBV11-3; cdr3_nt: TGTGCCAGCAGCTTAGGGGCAGGGTACAATGAGCAGTTCTTC; cdr3_aa: CASSLGAGYNEQFF
clone_size: NA; cdr3_length: 17; d_call: TRBD2; j_call: TRBJ2-4; v_call: TRBV7-2; cdr3_nt: TGTGCCAGCAGCTCGGGACTAGCGGGGCTAGCCAAAAACATTCAGTACTTC; cdr3_aa: CASSSGLAGLAKNIQYF
clone_size: few; cdr3_length: 14; d_call: TRBD1; j_call: TRBJ1-6; v_call: TRBV5-1; cdr3_nt: TGCGCCAGCAGCCGGACAGGAGATAATTCACCCCTCCACTTT; cdr3_aa: CASSRTGDNSPLHF
clone_size: NA; cdr3_length: 14; d_call: TRBD1; j_call: TRBJ1-2; v_call: TRBV10-3; cdr3_nt: TGTGCCATCGGCCGACAGGGAGGGATCTATGGCTACACCTTC; cdr3_aa: CAIGRQGGIYGYTF
clone_size: once; cdr3_length: 14; d_call: NA; j_call: TRBJ2-3; v_call: TRBV9; cdr3_nt: TGTGCCAGCAGCGTAGGGAGGGTCACAGATACGCAGTATTTT; cdr3_aa: CASSVGRVTDTQYF
clone_size: NA; cdr3_length: 15; d_call: NA; j_call: TRBJ2-3; v_call: TRBV2; cdr3_nt: TGTGCGTCCCAAGGGGGAGCGGCCAACACAGATACGCAGTATTTT; cdr3_aa: CASQGGAANTDTQYF
clone_size: NA; cdr3_length: 16; d_call: NA; j_call: TRBJ1-1; v_call: TRBV5-6; cdr3_nt: TGTGCCAGCAGCTTTTCCGGGAAACGGGCTAAAGTTGAAGCTTTCTTT; cdr3_aa: CASSFSGKRAKVEAFF
clone_size: NA; cdr3_length: 16; d_call: NA; j_call: TRBJ1-6; v_call: TRBV28; cdr3_nt: TGTGCCAGCAGTGGGGAATTAGGGACGTATAATTCACCCCTCCACTTT; cdr3_aa: CASSGELGTYNSPLHF
clone_size: NA; cdr3_length: 16; d_call: TRBD1; j_call: TRBJ1-3; v_call: TRBV9; cdr3_nt: TGTGCCAGCAGCCCGGGACAGGATTACTCTGGAAACACCATATATTTT; cdr3_aa: CASSPGQDYSGNTIYF
clone_size: NA; cdr3_length: 12; d_call: NA; j_call: TRBJ1-2; v_call: TRBV5-1; cdr3_nt: TGCGCCAGCAGTGAGGGTAACTATGGCTACACCTTC; cdr3_aa: CASSEGNYGYTF
clone_size: NA; cdr3_length: 17; d_call: TRBD2; j_call: TRBJ2-4; v_call: TRBV25-1; cdr3_nt: TGTGCCAGCAGTCCCCCGGGGGGTGCAGGAGCCAAAAACATTCAGTACTTC; cdr3_aa: CASSPPGGAGAKNIQYF
clone_size: NA; cdr3_length: 15; d_call: TRBD2; j_call: TRBJ2-7; v_call: TRBV5-1; cdr3_nt: TGCGCCAGCAGCTTGGCGGGACTAGCGGGGATCGAGCAGTACTTC; cdr3_aa: CASSLAGLAGIEQYF
clone_size: once; cdr3_length: 15; d_call: NA; j_call: TRBJ2-1; v_call: TRBV30; cdr3_nt: TGTGCCTGGAGGCGGGAACAAGCTATTGCCAATGAGCAGTTCTTC; cdr3_aa: CAWRREQAIANEQFF